These T cell receptor beta chains were read from a single sample in a study of CD8 T cells in ankylosing spondylitis. TCRdb passed the 5' RACE reads through MiXCR, listing each CDR3 protein once. Altogether 10,000 to 15,000 distinct CDR3 sequences are present, approximately 3% being singletons, with the ten largest covering 8.5% to 9.5%. The specimen sequenced was blood, either unsorted or a sorted T cell fraction (not recorded which). These receptors were obtained from a male donor with ankylosing spondylitis or in good health (not recorded which). CDR3s leave out the opening cysteine and the closing phenylalanine or tryptophan. D genes are given only for firm matches.

V gene: TRBV9
J gene: TRBJ2-1
D gene: -
CDR3 protein: ASSPIGGTSYNEQF

V gene: TRBV12-2
J gene: TRBJ1-5
D gene: -
CDR3 protein: ASRLARDRRINQPQH

V gene: TRBV9
J gene: TRBJ2-1
D gene: TRBD2
CDR3 protein: ASSVRTRGSYNEQF

V gene: TRBV9
J gene: TRBJ2-3
D gene: -
CDR3 protein: ASSAAPGGGTDTQY

V gene: TRBV9
J gene: TRBJ2-1
D gene: -
CDR3 protein: ASSPSYNEQF

V gene: TRBV9
J gene: TRBJ1-1
D gene: -
CDR3 protein: ASSVNNLGSEAF

V gene: TRBV9
J gene: TRBJ1-3
D gene: -
CDR3 protein: ASSVGPGNSGNTIY

V gene: TRBV9
J gene: TRBJ2-3
D gene: -
CDR3 protein: ASTPLGGTDTQY

V gene: TRBV9
J gene: TRBJ2-1
D gene: -
CDR3 protein: ASSGGGEVREQF

V gene: TRBV9
J gene: TRBJ2-7
D gene: -
CDR3 protein: ASSAGVHSSYEQY

V gene: TRBV9
J gene: TRBJ2-4
D gene: TRBD1
CDR3 protein: ASSVAGTGGNIQY

V gene: TRBV9
J gene: TRBJ1-2
D gene: -
CDR3 protein: ASSGGAGDYGYT

V gene: TRBV9
J gene: TRBJ2-3
D gene: TRBD2
CDR3 protein: ASSVGPGGGDTQY

V gene: TRBV9
J gene: TRBJ2-5
D gene: TRBD2
CDR3 protein: ASSVATSGRKETQY

V gene: TRBV6-1
J gene: TRBJ1-5
D gene: TRBD1
CDR3 protein: ASSPPRVDRGISNQPQH

V gene: TRBV9
J gene: TRBJ2-1
D gene: -
CDR3 protein: ASSKNGGDVPNEQF

V gene: TRBV9
J gene: TRBJ2-7
D gene: TRBD1
CDR3 protein: ASSETTGDEQY

V gene: TRBV9
J gene: TRBJ2-6
D gene: -
CDR3 protein: ASSYAGVGANVLT

V gene: TRBV9
J gene: TRBJ2-6
D gene: TRBD2
CDR3 protein: ASSVAPSGGASGANVLT

V gene: TRBV9
J gene: TRBJ2-3
D gene: TRBD2
CDR3 protein: ASRALAGGTDTQY

V gene: TRBV9
J gene: TRBJ2-6
D gene: TRBD1
CDR3 protein: ASSVSGQGLSGANVLT

V gene: TRBV9
J gene: TRBJ2-3
D gene: TRBD2
CDR3 protein: ASSGPPAGGPGTQY

V gene: TRBV9
J gene: TRBJ2-7
D gene: TRBD1
CDR3 protein: ASSATGERNEQY

V gene: TRBV9
J gene: TRBJ2-1
D gene: -
CDR3 protein: ASSVGASSNEQF

V gene: TRBV9
J gene: TRBJ1-2
D gene: -
CDR3 protein: ASREGDPAGAYGYT